The present T cell receptor (beta chain) was sequenced within a study of Ad26.COV2.S vaccination and SARS-CoV-2 variants. Study-level background: Trial arm assignment for the donor was COV1001 Ad26.COV2.S. Ad26.COV2.S was injected intramuscularly once or twice, 56 days apart. Study observations and caveats: Vaccinated and placebo-treated recipients had similar non-spike TCR breadth.

Stated treatment: approximately 18 received Ad26.COV2.S at low or high dose, single or two shots; about 5 received placebo; per-sample allocation not given. Collection of the samples took place on day 63 after the first injection of vaccine or placebo. The donor was a Boston adult aged 18-55 years. Sequenced by immunoSEQ multiplex PCR; TCRdb stores in-frame clones only, minus some. The sample carries approximately 410,000 clones, 85% to 90% recorded once. The junction had 3 bases not matched to a gene; V was cut back by 3 bases and J by 0 bases. CDR3 length equals 15 residues. Germline V gene lookup returns CDR1 ENHRY and CDR2 SYGVKD. Remarks on this clone: What it binds is not known.

The TCR comes from a person between 18 and 60 years old who received the Ad26.COV2.S COVID-19 vaccine or a placebo. This chain connects TRBV10-3 to TRBJ2-3; 7 bases match TRBD1. The input for sequencing was peripheral blood, taken in a trial of Ad26.COV2.S vaccine versus placebo. The DNA of the CDR3 is TGTGCCATCAGTGACGGGACAGTTAGCACAGATACGCAGTATTTT. Its translation is CAISDGTVSTDTQYF.